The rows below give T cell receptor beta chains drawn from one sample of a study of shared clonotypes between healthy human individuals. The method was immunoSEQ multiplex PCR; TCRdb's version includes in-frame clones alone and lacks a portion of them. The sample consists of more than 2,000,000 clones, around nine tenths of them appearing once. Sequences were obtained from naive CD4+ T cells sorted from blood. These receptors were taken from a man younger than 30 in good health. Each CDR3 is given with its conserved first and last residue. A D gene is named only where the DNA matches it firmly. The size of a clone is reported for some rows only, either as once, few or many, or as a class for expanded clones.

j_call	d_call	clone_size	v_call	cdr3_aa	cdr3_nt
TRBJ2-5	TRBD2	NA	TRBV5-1	CASSQLAGGQETQYF	TGCGCCAGCAGCCAACTAGCGGGAGGCCAAGAGACCCAGTACTTC
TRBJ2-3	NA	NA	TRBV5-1	CASGNREVTDTQYF	TGCGCCAGTGGGAACAGGGAAGTCACAGATACGCAGTATTTT
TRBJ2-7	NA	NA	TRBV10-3	CAISEIGGIDEQYF	TGTGCCATCAGTGAAATAGGGGGGATCGACGAGCAGTACTTC
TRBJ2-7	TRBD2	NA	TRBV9	CASSSLAGGASYEQYF	TGTGCCAGCAGCTCCCTAGCGGGGGGTGCCTCCTACGAGCAGTACTTC
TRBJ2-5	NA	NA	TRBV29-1	CSVASGATETQYF	TGCAGCGTTGCATCAGGTGCAACAGAGACCCAGTACTTC
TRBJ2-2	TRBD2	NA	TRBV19	CASSTTRERGNTGELFF	TGTGCCAGTAGTACCACCCGGGAGCGGGGGAACACCGGGGAGCTGTTTTTT
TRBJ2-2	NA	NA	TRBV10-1	CASSESYRVDTGELFF	TGCGCCAGCAGTGAGTCCTATAGGGTGGACACCGGGGAGCTGTTTTTT
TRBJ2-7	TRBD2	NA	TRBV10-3	CAISEGTSGAYEQYF	TGTGCCATCAGTGAAGGTACTAGCGGGGCCTACGAGCAGTACTTC
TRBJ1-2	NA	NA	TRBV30	CAWSQPGALRARYTF	TGTGCCTGGAGCCAACCCGGGGCCCTAAGAGCTCGCTACACCTTC
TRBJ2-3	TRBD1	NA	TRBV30	CAWCRTGVTDTQYF	TGTGCCTGGTGTAGGACAGGGGTCACAGATACGCAGTATTTT
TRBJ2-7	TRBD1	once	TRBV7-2	CASSGDRIYYEQYF	TGTGCCAGCAGCGGGGACAGGATTTACTACGAGCAGTACTTC